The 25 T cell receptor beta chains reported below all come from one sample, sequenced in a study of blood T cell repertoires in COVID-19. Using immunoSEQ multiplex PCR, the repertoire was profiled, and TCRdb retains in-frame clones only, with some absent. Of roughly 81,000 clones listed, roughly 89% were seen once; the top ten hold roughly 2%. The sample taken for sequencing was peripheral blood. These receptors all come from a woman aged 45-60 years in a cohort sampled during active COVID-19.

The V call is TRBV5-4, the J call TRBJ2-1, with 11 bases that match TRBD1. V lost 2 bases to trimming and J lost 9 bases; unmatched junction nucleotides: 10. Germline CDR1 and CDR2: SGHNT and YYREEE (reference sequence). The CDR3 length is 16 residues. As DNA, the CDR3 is TGTGCCAGCAGCTTATTAACCGGGACAGGGGGGGCTGAGCAGTTCTTC. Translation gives CASSLLTGTGGAEQFF.

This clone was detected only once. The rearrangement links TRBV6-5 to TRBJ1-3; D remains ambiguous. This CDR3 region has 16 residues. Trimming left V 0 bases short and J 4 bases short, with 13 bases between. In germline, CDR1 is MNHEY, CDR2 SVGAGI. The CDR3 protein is CASSYSSGVGGNTIYF. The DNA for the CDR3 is TGTGCCAGCAGTTACTCGAGCGGGGTGGGAGGAAACACCATATATTTT.

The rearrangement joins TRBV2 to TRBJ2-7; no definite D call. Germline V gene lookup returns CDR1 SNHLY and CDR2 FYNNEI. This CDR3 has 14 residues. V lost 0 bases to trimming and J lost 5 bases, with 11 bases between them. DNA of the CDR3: TGTGCCAGCAGTGAAGCGGTATGGGCCAACGAGCAGTACTTC. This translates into CASSEAVWANEQYF.

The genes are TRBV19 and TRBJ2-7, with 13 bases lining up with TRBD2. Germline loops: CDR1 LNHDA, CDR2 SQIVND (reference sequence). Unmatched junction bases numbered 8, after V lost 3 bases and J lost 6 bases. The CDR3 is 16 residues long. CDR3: CASSIQGTSGTREQYF. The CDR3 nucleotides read TGTGCCAGTAGTATTCAGGGGACTAGCGGGACTCGCGAGCAGTACTTC.

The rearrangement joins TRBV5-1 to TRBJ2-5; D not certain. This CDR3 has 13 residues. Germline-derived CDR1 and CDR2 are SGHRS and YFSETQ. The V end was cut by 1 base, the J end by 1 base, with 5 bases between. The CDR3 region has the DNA TGCGCCAGCAGCTTGCCAGGCCAAGAGACCCAGTACTTC. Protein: CASSLPGQETQYF.

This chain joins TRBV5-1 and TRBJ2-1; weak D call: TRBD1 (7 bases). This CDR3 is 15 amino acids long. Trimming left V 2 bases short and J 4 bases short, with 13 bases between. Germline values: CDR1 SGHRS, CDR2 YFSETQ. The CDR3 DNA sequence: TGCGCCAGCAGCTTACTACAGGGGACTTACAATGAGCAGTTCTTC. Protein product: CASSLLQGTYNEQFF.

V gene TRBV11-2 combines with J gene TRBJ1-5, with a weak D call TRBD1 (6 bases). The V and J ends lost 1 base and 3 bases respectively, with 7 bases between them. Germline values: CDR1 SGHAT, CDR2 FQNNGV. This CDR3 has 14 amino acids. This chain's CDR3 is CASSLGTVNQPQHF. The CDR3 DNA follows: TGTGCCAGCAGCTTAGGGACAGTCAATCAGCCCCAGCATTTT.

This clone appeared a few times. The CDR3 DNA reads as TGCGCCAGCAGCCCGGGACTAGCGGCCAACACAGATACGCAGTATTTT. Its protein product is CASSPGLAANTDTQYF. The chain carries TRBV5-1 and TRBJ2-3; 11 nucleotides align to TRBD2. The CDR3 has 16 amino acids. Per germline, CDR1 SGHRS and CDR2 YFSETQ. Losses at the gene ends were 4 bases for V and 2 bases for J; bases not matched to a gene: 6. Full variable domain (remainder filled in from reference TRBV5-1 and TRBJ2-3): KAGVTQTPRYLIKTRGQQVTLSCSPISGHRSVSWYQQTPGQGLQFLFEYFSETQRNKGNFPGRFSGRQFSNSRSEMNVSTLELGDSALYLCASSPGLAANTDTQYFGPGTRLTVL.

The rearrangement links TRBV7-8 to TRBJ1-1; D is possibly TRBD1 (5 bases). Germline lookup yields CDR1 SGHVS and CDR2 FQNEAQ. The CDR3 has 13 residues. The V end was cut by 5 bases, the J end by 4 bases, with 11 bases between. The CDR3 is CASSPGFLTEAFF. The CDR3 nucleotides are TGTGCCAGCAGCCCAGGGTTTCTCACTGAAGCTTTCTTT.

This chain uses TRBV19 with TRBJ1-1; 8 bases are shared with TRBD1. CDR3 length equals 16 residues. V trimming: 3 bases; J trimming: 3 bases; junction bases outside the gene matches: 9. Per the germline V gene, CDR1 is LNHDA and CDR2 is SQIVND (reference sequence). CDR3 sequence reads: CASSMSRDRTDTEAFF. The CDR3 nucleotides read TGTGCCAGTAGTATGTCCCGGGACAGGACCGACACTGAAGCTTTCTTT. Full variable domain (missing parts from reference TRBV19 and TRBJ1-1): DGGITQSPKYLFRKEGQNVTLSCEQNLNHDAMYWYRQDPGQGLRLIYYSQIVNDFQKGDIAEGYSVSREKKESFPLTVTSAQKNPTAFYLCASSMSRDRTDTEAFFGQGTRLTVV.

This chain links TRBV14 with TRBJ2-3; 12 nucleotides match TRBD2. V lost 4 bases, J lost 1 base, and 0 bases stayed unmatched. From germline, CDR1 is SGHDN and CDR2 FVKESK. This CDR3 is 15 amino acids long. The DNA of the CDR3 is TGTGCCAGCAGCCGGACTAGCGGGGGCACAGATACGCAGTATTTT. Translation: CASSRTSGGTDTQYF.

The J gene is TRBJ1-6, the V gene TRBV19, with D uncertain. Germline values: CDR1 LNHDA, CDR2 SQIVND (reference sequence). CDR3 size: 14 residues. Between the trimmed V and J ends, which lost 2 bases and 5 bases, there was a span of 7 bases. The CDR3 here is CASSILEDNSPLHF. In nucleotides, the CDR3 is TGTGCCAGTAGTATATTGGAGGATAATTCACCCCTCCACTTT. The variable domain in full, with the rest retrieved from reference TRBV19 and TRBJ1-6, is DGGITQSPKYLFRKEGQNVTLSCEQNLNHDAMYWYRQDPGQGLRLIYYSQIVNDFQKGDIAEGYSVSREKKESFPLTVTSAQKNPTAFYLCASSILEDNSPLHFGNGTRLTVT.

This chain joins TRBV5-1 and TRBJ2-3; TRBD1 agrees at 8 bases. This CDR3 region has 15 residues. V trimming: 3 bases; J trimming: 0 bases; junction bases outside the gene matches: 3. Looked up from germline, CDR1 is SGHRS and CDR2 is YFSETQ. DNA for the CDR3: TGCGCCAGCAGCTCCGGACAGGGTAGCACAGATACGCAGTATTTT. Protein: CASSSGQGSTDTQYF. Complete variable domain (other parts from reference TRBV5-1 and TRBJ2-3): KAGVTQTPRYLIKTRGQQVTLSCSPISGHRSVSWYQQTPGQGLQFLFEYFSETQRNKGNFPGRFSGRQFSNSRSEMNVSTLELGDSALYLCASSSGQGSTDTQYFGPGTRLTVL.

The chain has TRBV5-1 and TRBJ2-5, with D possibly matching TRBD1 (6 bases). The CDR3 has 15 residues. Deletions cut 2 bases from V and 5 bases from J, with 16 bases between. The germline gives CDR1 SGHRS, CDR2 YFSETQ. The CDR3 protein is CASSLPLDRQETQYF. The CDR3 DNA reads TGCGCCAGCAGCTTACCCCTCGACAGGCAGGAGACCCAGTACTTC.

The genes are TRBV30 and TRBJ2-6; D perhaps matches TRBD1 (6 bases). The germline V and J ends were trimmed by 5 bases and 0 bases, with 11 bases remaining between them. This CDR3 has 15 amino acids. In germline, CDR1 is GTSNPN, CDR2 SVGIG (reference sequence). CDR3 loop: CAWATGSSGANVLTF. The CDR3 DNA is TGTGCCTGGGCTACAGGGAGCTCTGGGGCCAACGTCCTGACTTTC.

The CDR3 coding sequence is TGTGCCAGCAGTTTATGGACTTTTTCAACCGGGCAGTACTTC. Its protein product is CASSLWTFSTGQYF. The V and J genes are TRBV28 and TRBJ2-7; D not resolved. V was cut by 0 bases and J by 9 bases, with 15 bases left in between. Germline-derived CDR1 and CDR2 are MDHEN and SYDVKM. The CDR3 extends over 14 amino acids.

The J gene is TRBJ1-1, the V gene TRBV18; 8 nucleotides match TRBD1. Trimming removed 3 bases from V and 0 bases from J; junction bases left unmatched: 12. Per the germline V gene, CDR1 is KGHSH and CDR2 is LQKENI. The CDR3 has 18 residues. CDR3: CASSPPHLRQGMNTEAFF. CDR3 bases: TGTGCCAGCTCACCGCCCCATTTAAGACAGGGGATGAACACTGAAGCTTTCTTT.

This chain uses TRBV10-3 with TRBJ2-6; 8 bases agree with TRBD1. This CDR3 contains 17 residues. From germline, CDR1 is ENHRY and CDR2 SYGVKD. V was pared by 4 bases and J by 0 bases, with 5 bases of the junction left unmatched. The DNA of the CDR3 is TGTGCCATCAGTGGGGGACAGGCGACCTCTGGGGCCAACGTCCTGACTTTC. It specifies CAISGGQATSGANVLTF.

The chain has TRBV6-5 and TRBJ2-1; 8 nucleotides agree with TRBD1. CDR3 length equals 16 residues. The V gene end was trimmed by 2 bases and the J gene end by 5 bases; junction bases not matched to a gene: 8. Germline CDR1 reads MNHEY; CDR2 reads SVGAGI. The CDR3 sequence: CASSYPGTGGDNEQFF. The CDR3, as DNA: TGTGCCAGCAGTTACCCCGGGACAGGAGGGGACAATGAGCAGTTCTTC.

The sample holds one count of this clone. CDR3 loop: CASSHGQNNQPQHF. DNA for the CDR3: TGTGCCAGCAGCCATGGACAGAACAATCAGCCCCAGCATTTT. The chain carries TRBV5-6 and TRBJ1-5; possible D gene TRBD1, 6 bases. The CDR3 sequence is 14 residues long. CDR1 SGHDT and CDR2 YYEEEE come from the germline V gene. V lost 4 bases and J lost 3, with 11 bases in between.

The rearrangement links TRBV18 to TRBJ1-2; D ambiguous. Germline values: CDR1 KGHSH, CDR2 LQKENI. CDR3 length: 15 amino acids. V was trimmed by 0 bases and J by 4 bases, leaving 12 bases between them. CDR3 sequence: CASSPPNAGSYGYTF. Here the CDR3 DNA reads TGTGCCAGCTCACCACCGAACGCAGGATCCTATGGCTACACCTTC.

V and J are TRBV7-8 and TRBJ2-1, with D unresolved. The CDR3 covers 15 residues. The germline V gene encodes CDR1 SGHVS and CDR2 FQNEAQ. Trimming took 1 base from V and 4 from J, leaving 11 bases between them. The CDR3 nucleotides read TGTGCCAGCAGCTTAGAATTTGAGAATTACAATGAGCAGTTCTTC. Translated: CASSLEFENYNEQFF.

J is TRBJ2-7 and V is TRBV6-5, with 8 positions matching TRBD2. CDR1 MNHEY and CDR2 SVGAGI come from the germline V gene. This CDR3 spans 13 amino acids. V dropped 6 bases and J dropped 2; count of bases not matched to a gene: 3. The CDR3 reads CASRREATYEQYF. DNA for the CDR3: TGTGCCAGCAGGCGGGAGGCTACCTACGAGCAGTACTTC.

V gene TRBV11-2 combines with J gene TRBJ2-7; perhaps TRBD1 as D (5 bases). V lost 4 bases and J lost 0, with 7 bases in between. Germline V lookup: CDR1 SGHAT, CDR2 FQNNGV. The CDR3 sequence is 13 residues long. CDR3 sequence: CASSWGGSYEQYF. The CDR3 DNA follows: TGTGCCAGCAGCTGGGGCGGCTCCTACGAGCAGTACTTC.

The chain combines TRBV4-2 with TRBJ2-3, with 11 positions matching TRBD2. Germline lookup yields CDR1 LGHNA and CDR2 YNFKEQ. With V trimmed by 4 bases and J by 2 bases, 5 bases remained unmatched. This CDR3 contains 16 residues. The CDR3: CASSRRLAGPTDTQYF. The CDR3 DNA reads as TGTGCCAGCAGCCGGAGACTAGCGGGACCCACAGATACGCAGTATTTT.